This TCR beta chain was recorded in a study of response to subunit inactivated influenza vaccine. The trim removed 7 bases at V and 6 bases at J, leaving 2 bases unmatched. The CDR3 covers 11 residues. Germline CDR1 is SEHNR and CDR2 is FQNEAQ (reference sequence). TCRdb re-analysed the RT-PCR reads in MiXCR, keeping a single row per CDR3 protein. The sample includes about 540,000 distinct CDR3 sequences, 20% to 25% of them seen just once. In addition, the sample was reused for a study of T cells expressing NK-cell markers. That source reports: As the method of synthesis, 5'RACE template switching with UMIs yielded TCR beta cDNA.

The sample in question was CD4+ T cells sorted from PBMCs, obtained about 13 days after vaccination. The source of this sequence is a man between 50 and 59 years old who received an inactivated influenza vaccine. The chain uses TRBV7-9 and TRBJ2-7; 8 nucleotides align to TRBD2. For the CDR3, the DNA is TGTGCCAGCACACGGGAGGGCGAGCAGTACTTC. Translating it yields CASTREGEQYF.